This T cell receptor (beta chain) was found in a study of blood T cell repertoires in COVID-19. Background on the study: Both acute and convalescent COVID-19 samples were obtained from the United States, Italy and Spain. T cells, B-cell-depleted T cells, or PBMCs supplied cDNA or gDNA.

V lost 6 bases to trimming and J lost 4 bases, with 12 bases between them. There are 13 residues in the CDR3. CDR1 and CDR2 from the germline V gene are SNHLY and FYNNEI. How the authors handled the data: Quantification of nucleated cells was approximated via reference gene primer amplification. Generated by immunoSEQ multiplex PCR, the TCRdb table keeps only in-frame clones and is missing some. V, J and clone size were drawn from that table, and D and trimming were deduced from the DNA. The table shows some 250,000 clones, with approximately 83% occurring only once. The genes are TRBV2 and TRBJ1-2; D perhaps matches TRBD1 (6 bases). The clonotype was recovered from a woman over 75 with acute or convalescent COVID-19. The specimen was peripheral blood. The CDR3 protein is CASRDSMIYGYTF. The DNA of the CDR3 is TGTGCCAGCAGGGACAGCATGATCTATGGCTACACCTTC.